Each of the 30 T cell receptor beta chains below was sequenced from the same sample in a study of cytomegalovirus exposure and HLA in healthy donors. The PCR had 60 Vbeta and 13 Jbeta primers. TCRdb keeps only in-frame clones here, not all; method: immunoSEQ multiplex PCR. The sample yields approximately 110,000 clones, approximately 84% seen once. The sequencing sample was made of PBMCs. The receptors shown here come from a male donor in good health and CMV-seronegative.

The chain combines TRBV29-1 with TRBJ1-2, with 8 bases fitting TRBD1. This CDR3 is 15 amino acids long. Germline CDR1 reads SQVTM; CDR2 reads ANQGSEA. Trimming at V came to 8 bases and at J to 0 bases, leaving 11 bases not matched to a gene. The CDR3 is CSSSWQGASNYGYTF. The CDR3, as DNA: TGCAGCTCCTCGTGGCAGGGGGCGTCTAACTATGGCTACACCTTC.

V is TRBV6-5 and J is TRBJ2-3; D possibly corresponds to TRBD1 (5 bases). Trimming cost V 4 bases and J 2 bases, with 10 bases left between them. The CDR3 loop spans 14 amino acids. Germline CDR1 and CDR2: MNHEY and SVGAGI. For the CDR3, the DNA is TGTGCCAGCAGTTCCACGACAGCCACAGATACGCAGTATTTT. This gives the protein CASSSTTATDTQYF.

The chain employs TRBV13 and TRBJ2-3; D gene uncertain. V dropped 5 bases and J dropped 0 bases, with 15 bases sitting between them. CDR3 length equals 16 residues. The germline gives CDR1 PRHDT, CDR2 FYEKMQ (reference sequence). CDR3 bases: TGTGCCAGCAGCCTGCCTGGCGGAGACAGCACAGATACGCAGTATTTT. Its protein is CASSLPGGDSTDTQYF.

The chain has TRBV7-8 and TRBJ2-7; 7 bases match TRBD2. CDR1 and CDR2 (germline): SGHVS, FQNEAQ. This CDR3 has 15 residues. Germline trimming cut 5 bases from V and 5 bases from J; bases unmatched to any gene: 12. CDR3 sequence reads: CASSLSRAGPDEQYF. In DNA, the CDR3 is TGTGCCAGCAGCCTTAGCCGAGCGGGACCGGACGAGCAGTACTTC.

This chain connects TRBV4-1 to TRBJ2-5, with D possibly being TRBD1 (5 bases). The DNA end favors TRBJ2-7, so the J call may be wrong. Germline-derived CDR1 and CDR2 are MGHRA and YSYEKL. This CDR3 has 15 amino acids. CDR3: CASSQDSRAYDEQYF. The CDR3 DNA sequence: TGCGCCAGCAGCCAAGATAGCAGGGCTTACGACGAGCAGTACTTC.

The gene calls are TRBV5-8 and TRBJ2-3, with TRBD2 matching over 10 bases. Germline V CDR1 and CDR2: SGHTS, YDEGEE. Trimming took 5 bases from V and 4 from J; bases not matched to a gene: 4. The CDR3 has 14 amino acids. The CDR3 sequence: CASRAGGLADTQYF. The CDR3 DNA sequence: TGTGCCAGCAGAGCGGGAGGGCTGGCAGATACGCAGTATTTT.

The chain uses TRBV30 and TRBJ2-3; 9 bases are shared with TRBD1. Losses at the gene ends were 2 bases for V and 7 bases for J; bases not matched to a gene: 7. CDR1 is GTSNPN and CDR2 is SVGIG in the germline V gene (reference sequence). This CDR3 spans 14 amino acids. The CDR3 region has the DNA TGTGCCTGGAGTCCGGGACAGGGTATTAATACGCAGTATTTT. It encodes CAWSPGQGINTQYF.

This chain uses TRBV5-1 with TRBJ2-3; D unclear. Trimming stripped 0 bases from V and 2 bases from J, with 10 bases between. Germline values: CDR1 SGHRS, CDR2 YFSETQ. CDR3 length equals 15 residues. The CDR3 loop reads CASSLAVKSTDTQYF. Here the CDR3 DNA reads TGCGCCAGCAGCTTGGCCGTAAAATCCACAGATACGCAGTATTTT.

The chain couples TRBV30 to TRBJ1-2, with TRBD1 as a possible D gene (5 bases). Per germline, CDR1 GTSNPN and CDR2 SVGIG (reference sequence). The CDR3 runs 16 residues. V was pared by 1 base and J by 2 bases, with 17 bases between. CDR3 DNA sequence: TGTGCCTGGAGTGCCACTTGGGGGGGGATCAACTATGGCTACACCTTC. Translation gives CAWSATWGGINYGYTF.

This chain joins TRBV11-1 and TRBJ2-7, with D possibly being TRBD2 (5 bases). CDR1 and CDR2 (germline): SGHAT, FQDESV (reference sequence). The CDR3 loop spans 14 amino acids. Trimming removed 5 bases from V and 6 bases from J, with 17 bases in between. In nucleotides, the CDR3 is TGTGCCAGCAGCCGAGCCGGGAACCGGGCCGAGCAGTACTTC. Translation gives CASSRAGNRAEQYF.

Only a few counts were recorded for this clone. This chain uses TRBV6-5 with TRBJ2-7; 11 bases fit TRBD1. Trimming removed 6 bases from V and 3 bases from J; junction bases left unmatched: 7. The length of the CDR3 is 15 residues. The V gene's germline CDR1 is MNHEY and CDR2 SVGAGI. CDR3 loop: CASRHSGTGGYEQYF. CDR3 DNA sequence: TGTGCCAGCAGGCATTCCGGGACAGGGGGCTACGAGCAGTACTTC.

This chain uses TRBV9 with TRBJ2-1; 8 nucleotides align to TRBD2. The V gene's germline CDR1 is SGDLS and CDR2 YYNGEE. The CDR3 totals 17 residues. With V trimmed by 3 bases and J by 0 bases, 8 bases remained unmatched. The CDR3 DNA follows: TGTGCCAGCAGCGCACACTACAGCGGGGGCTCCTACAATGAGCAGTTCTTC. Protein: CASSAHYSGGSYNEQFF.

In its sample, this clone was seen once. The rearrangement joins TRBV11-2 to TRBJ2-7, with TRBD1 matching over 8 bases. The CDR3 loop spans 14 amino acids. The germline V gene encodes CDR1 SGHAT and CDR2 FQNNGV. With V trimmed by 4 bases and J by 4 bases, 6 bases remained unmatched. DNA of the CDR3: TGTGCCAGCAGCTACCGACAGGGGAGGTACGAGCAGTACTTC. Amino acid sequence: CASSYRQGRYEQYF.

The chain couples TRBV29-1 to TRBJ2-7, with TRBD2 identical over 7 bases. J lost 1 base, V lost 3 bases, and 3 bases had no gene match. Germline V gene data show CDR1 as SQVTM and CDR2 as ANQGSEA. The CDR3 has 13 amino acids. The CDR3 reads CSVDGGSSYEQYF. The DNA for the CDR3 is TGCAGCGTTGATGGCGGGAGTTCCTACGAGCAGTACTTC.

The rearrangement joins TRBV28 to TRBJ1-1; a weak D match, TRBD1 (6 bases). This CDR3 has 16 amino acids. Looked up from germline, CDR1 is MDHEN and CDR2 is SYDVKM. V shed 3 bases and J shed 1 base, with 15 bases lying between them. The CDR3 DNA is TGTGCCAGCAGTTTTGCCAGGGGAAGGGGGAACACTGAAGCTTTCTTT. Translating it yields CASSFARGRGNTEAFF.

This clone was counted between two and nine times. The genes are TRBV5-1 and TRBJ2-7, with no clear D. The CDR3 covers 14 residues. Trimming left V 3 bases short and J 3 bases short, with 13 bases between. Germline CDR1 is SGHRS and CDR2 is YFSETQ. Written as DNA, the CDR3 is TGCGCCAGCAGCTACCGGGTCTCCCGCTACGAGCAGTACTTC. Translated: CASSYRVSRYEQYF.

The V and J genes are TRBV4-3 and TRBJ1-1; tentatively, D is TRBD1 (6 bases). Between the trimmed V and J ends, which lost 0 bases and 4 bases, there was a span of 12 bases. CDR1 LGHNA and CDR2 YSLEER come from the germline V gene. The CDR3 covers 15 residues. The CDR3 spells CASSQDLTGSTEAFF. CDR3 nucleotide sequence: TGCGCCAGCAGCCAAGATCTAACAGGGAGCACTGAAGCTTTCTTT.

This clone turned up a few times. J is TRBJ2-1 and V is TRBV5-4, with 14 positions matching TRBD2. The CDR3 is 16 amino acids. Germline V gene lookup returns CDR1 SGHNT and CDR2 YYREEE (reference sequence). J was trimmed by 4 bases and V by 4 bases; bases with no gene match: 4. CDR3 sequence (DNA): TGTGCCAGCAGCCCTGGGACTAGCGGGAGTTACAATGAGCAGTTCTTC. It yields the protein CASSPGTSGSYNEQFF.

This clone was counted a single time. The rearrangement links TRBV2 to TRBJ2-2, with 7 bases that match TRBD1. The CDR3 is made up of 15 amino acids. The junction had 8 bases not matched to a gene; V was cut back by 6 bases and J by 4 bases. Germline loops: CDR1 SNHLY, CDR2 FYNNEI. In DNA, the CDR3 is TGTGCCAGCAGAGAGACAGGGTGGATCACCGGGGAGCTGTTTTTT. Translated, it gives CASRETGWITGELFF.

The chain has TRBV10-3 and TRBJ2-7; 9 bases map to TRBD1. Per the germline V gene, CDR1 is ENHRY and CDR2 is SYGVKD. This CDR3 has 16 residues. V was pared by 6 bases and J by 2 bases, with 11 bases of the junction left unmatched. The CDR3, as DNA: TGTGCCATCAGCGGAACCGGGACAGGGCCGACCTACGAGCAGTACTTC. Translation: CAISGTGTGPTYEQYF.

V and J are TRBV28 and TRBJ2-7, with D maybe TRBD1 (5 bases). Germline V gene lookup returns CDR1 MDHEN and CDR2 SYDVKM. V dropped 2 bases and J dropped 3 bases, with 11 bases sitting between them. This CDR3 is 14 amino acids long. This chain's CDR3 is CASSLVRAGYEQYF. The DNA of the CDR3 is TGTGCCAGCAGTTTAGTCAGGGCCGGCTACGAGCAGTACTTC.

This sequence joins TRBV30 and TRBJ2-3; 10 bases are shared with TRBD2. Germline V lookup: CDR1 GTSNPN, CDR2 SVGIG (reference sequence). The CDR3 contains 16 residues. The trim removed 1 base at V and 0 bases at J, leaving 4 bases unmatched. Here the CDR3 reads CAWSAGLAVSTDTQYF. CDR3 coding DNA: TGTGCCTGGAGTGCAGGACTAGCGGTTAGCACAGATACGCAGTATTTT.

The CDR3 nucleotides read TGTGCCAGCAGTTTTTTGGACAGGGGCGAGACCCAGTACTTC. Protein product: CASSFLDRGETQYF. The chain links TRBV27 to TRBJ2-5; 9 nucleotides align to TRBD1. The CDR3 covers 14 residues. Trimming at V came to 3 bases and at J to 5 bases, leaving 4 bases not matched to a gene. Germline CDR1 reads MNHEY; CDR2 reads SMNVEV (reference sequence).

This chain links TRBV19 with TRBJ2-7, with 8 bases that match TRBD1. The germline CDR1 and CDR2 sequences are LNHDA and SQIVND (reference sequence). V trimming: 3 bases; J trimming: 2 bases; junction bases outside the gene matches: 6. CDR3 size: 15 residues. CDR3 residues: CASSITTGVTYEQYF. CDR3 DNA: TGTGCCAGTAGTATCACGACAGGGGTCACCTACGAGCAGTACTTC.

The chain uses TRBV28 and TRBJ2-3, with 7 nucleotides matching TRBD2. The J segment lost 5 bases and the V segment lost 3 bases, leaving 17 bases of the junction unmatched. Germline CDR1 and CDR2: MDHEN and SYDVKM. The CDR3 consists of 18 residues. CDR3 nucleotides: TGTGCCAGCAGTTTGATCTCGGGAGGTTTGGGATTGAGAGATACGCAGTATTTT. Its translation is CASSLISGGLGLRDTQYF.

This chain links TRBV7-2 with TRBJ2-7, with 9 nucleotides matching TRBD1. In germline, CDR1 is SGHTA, CDR2 FQGNSA. V was clipped by 1 base and J by 4 bases; unmatched bases: 5. CDR3 length equals 15 residues. The CDR3 DNA reads as TGTGCCAGCAGCTTAGAGGGACAGGGTGGGTACGAGCAGTACTTC. It codes for CASSLEGQGGYEQYF.

The chain links TRBV28 to TRBJ2-5, with a tentative D call TRBD1 (5 bases). CDR3 size: 13 residues. Between the trimmed V and J ends, which lost 5 bases and 5 bases, there was a span of 12 bases. Germline lookup yields CDR1 MDHEN and CDR2 SYDVKM. Here the CDR3 reads CASSIGHRETQYF. CDR3 sequence (DNA): TGTGCCAGCAGTATAGGACACAGGGAGACCCAGTACTTC.

Only a few counts were recorded for this clone. The rearrangement joins TRBV4-1 to TRBJ2-5; TRBD2 aligns across 9 bases. Unmatched junction bases numbered 8, after V lost 0 bases and J lost 6 bases. Germline CDR1 and CDR2: MGHRA and YSYEKL. The CDR3 has 16 amino acids. The CDR3, as DNA: TGCGCCAGCAGCCAAGATTTCGGGACTAGCAGACAGACCCAGTACTTC. Translating gives CASSQDFGTSRQTQYF.

CDR3 loop: CASSAGQAFYEQYF. CDR3 sequence (DNA): TGTGCCAGCAGCGCGGGACAGGCGTTCTACGAGCAGTACTTC. This chain links TRBV7-2 with TRBJ2-7; 8 bases fit TRBD1. The CDR3 covers 14 residues. With V trimmed by 5 bases and J by 3 bases, 6 bases remained unmatched. The germline gives CDR1 SGHTA, CDR2 FQGNSA.

The chain couples TRBV15 to TRBJ2-7; 10 bases line up with TRBD2. Trimming took 5 bases from V and 2 from J; bases not matched to a gene: 9. This CDR3 contains 16 residues. Germline loops: CDR1 LNHNV, CDR2 YYDKDF (reference sequence). This CDR3 reads CATSSRRTSGTYEQYF. The CDR3 DNA reads TGTGCCACCAGCTCAAGGAGGACTAGCGGTACCTACGAGCAGTACTTC.